This T cell receptor beta chain is from a study of post-analysis software for immune sequencing data. The TCR beta cDNA libraries carried unique molecular identifiers. TCRdb reprocessed the PCR reads with MiXCR, giving one entry per CDR3 protein. The top ten clones hold 1.5% to 2% of a sample with 500,000 to 600,000 distinct CDR3 sequences, around 40% of them seen once. This clonotype was counted between two and nine times. The antigen is not known. Regarding the study as a whole: About five TRBV segments appeared more often in patients than in controls, and TRBV5-6, TRBV5-1 and TRBV20-1 were among these.

Germline CDR1 reads SQVTM; CDR2 reads ANQGSEA. Trimming shortened V by 7 bases and J by 5 bases, and 20 bases separated the two germline ends. CDR3 length: 14 amino acids. The source of this sequence is a girl between 10 and 17 years old with multiple sclerosis. V is TRBV29-1 and J is TRBJ2-5; a possible D gene is TRBD1 (6 bases). Input material: blood. Here the CDR3 DNA reads TGCAGCGCTCGATTCGGACAGAGGGGTGAGACCCAGTACTTC. It yields the protein CSARFGQRGETQYF.